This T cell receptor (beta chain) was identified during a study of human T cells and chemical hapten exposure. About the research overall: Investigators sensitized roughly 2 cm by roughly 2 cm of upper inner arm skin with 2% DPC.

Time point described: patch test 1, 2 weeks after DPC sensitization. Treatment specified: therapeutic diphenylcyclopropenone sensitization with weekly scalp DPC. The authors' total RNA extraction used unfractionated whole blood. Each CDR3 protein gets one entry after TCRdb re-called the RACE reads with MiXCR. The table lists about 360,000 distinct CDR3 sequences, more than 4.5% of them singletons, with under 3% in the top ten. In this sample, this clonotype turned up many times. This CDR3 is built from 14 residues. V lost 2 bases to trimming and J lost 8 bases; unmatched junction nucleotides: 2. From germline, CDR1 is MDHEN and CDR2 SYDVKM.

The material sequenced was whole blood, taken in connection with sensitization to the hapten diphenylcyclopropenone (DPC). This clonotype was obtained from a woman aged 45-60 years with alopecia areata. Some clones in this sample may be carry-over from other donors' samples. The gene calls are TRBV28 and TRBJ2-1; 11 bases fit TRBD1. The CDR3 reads CASSLVGQGDEQFF. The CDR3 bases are TGTGCCAGCAGTTTAGTGGGACAGGGGGATGAGCAGTTCTTC. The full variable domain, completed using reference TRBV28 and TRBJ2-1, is DVKVTQSSRYLVKRTGEKVFLECVQDMDHENMFWYRQDPGLGLRLIYFSYDVKMKEKGDIPEGYSVSREKKERFSLILESASTNQTSMYLCASSLVGQGDEQFFGPGTRLTVL.